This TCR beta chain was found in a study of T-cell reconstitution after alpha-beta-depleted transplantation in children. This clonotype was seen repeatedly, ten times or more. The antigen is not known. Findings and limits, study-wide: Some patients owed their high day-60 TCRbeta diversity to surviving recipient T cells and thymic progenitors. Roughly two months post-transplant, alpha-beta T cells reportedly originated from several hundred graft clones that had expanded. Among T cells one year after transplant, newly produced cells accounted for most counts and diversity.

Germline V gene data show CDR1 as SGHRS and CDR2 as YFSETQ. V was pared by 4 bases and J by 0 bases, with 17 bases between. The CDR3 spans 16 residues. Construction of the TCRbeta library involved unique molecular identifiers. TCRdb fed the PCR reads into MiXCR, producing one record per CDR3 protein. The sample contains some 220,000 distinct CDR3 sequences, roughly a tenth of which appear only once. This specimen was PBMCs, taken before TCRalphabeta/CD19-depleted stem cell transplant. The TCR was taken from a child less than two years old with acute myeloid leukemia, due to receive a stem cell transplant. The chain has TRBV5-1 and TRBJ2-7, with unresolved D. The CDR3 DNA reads TGCGCCAGCAGCCCTGGTACTTCAGCCAGCTCCTACGAGCAGTACTTC. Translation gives CASSPGTSASSYEQYF.